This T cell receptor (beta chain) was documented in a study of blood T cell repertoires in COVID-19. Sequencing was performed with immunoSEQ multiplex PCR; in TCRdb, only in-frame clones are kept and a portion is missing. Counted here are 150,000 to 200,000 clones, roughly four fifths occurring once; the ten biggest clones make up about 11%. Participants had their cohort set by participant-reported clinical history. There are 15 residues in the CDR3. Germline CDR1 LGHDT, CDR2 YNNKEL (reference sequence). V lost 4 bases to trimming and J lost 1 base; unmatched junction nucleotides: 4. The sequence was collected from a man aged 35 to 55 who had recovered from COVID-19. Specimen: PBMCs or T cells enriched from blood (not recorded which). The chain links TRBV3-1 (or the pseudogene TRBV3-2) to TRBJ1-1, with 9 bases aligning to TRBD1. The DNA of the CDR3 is TGTGCCAGCAGCCGACAGGGGGGACCGAACACTGAAGCTTTCTTT. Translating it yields CASSRQGGPNTEAFF.